The source of this TCR beta chain is a study of long-term antiretroviral therapy in people with HIV. Researchers report immunoSEQ v3.0 was run at survey level. TCRdb's copy holds only in-frame clones and misses some; the assay was immunoSEQ multiplex PCR. The sample contains about 36,000 clones, 80% to 90% of which appear only once. This CDR3 spans 13 amino acids. Trimming removed 0 bases from V and 5 bases from J, with 6 bases in between. The germline V gene has CDR1 SGDLS and CDR2 YYNGEE. The specimen comprised unsorted PBMCs, sampled 2.2 years after starting antiretroviral therapy. V is TRBV9 and J is TRBJ2-1, with D possibly being TRBD1 (6 bases). This TCR came from a man younger than 30 with HIV. CDR3 region: CASSVGGHNEQFF. As DNA, the CDR3 is TGTGCCAGCAGCGTAGGGGGGCACAATGAGCAGTTCTTC.